The 26 T cell receptor beta chains listed next were all sequenced from one sample in a study of CD8+ T cells in alopecia areata. Extraction of RNA preceded its reverse transcription into cDNA, which served as the sequencing template. The protocol was immunoSEQ multiplex PCR, while the TCRdb copy is restricted to in-frame clones and leaves out a portion. Of around 210,000 clones in the sample, about 64% were seen once. The treatment is: oral pan-JAK inhibitor, 5-10 mg twice daily. The material was CD4+ T cells sorted from blood, obtained at week 4, from a patient treated with tofacitinib. These receptors were taken from a human donor with alopecia areata.

For the CDR3, the DNA is TGTGCCAGCAGCGCAGGGGTAGGGAGAAATCAGCCCCAGCATTTT. Its protein is CASSAGVGRNQPQHF. The chain has TRBV5-4 and TRBJ1-5, with D perhaps matching TRBD1 (6 bases). V dropped 4 bases and J dropped 4 bases, with 15 bases sitting between them. Germline values: CDR1 SGHNT, CDR2 YYREEE (reference sequence). This CDR3 contains 15 residues.

The chain is built from TRBV18 and TRBJ1-5; D is ambiguous. This CDR3 contains 13 residues. Germline CDR1 and CDR2: KGHSH and LQKENI. V was clipped by 4 bases and J by 0 bases, with 4 bases between them. The CDR3 protein is CASSQYSNQPQHF. The CDR3 nucleotides read TGTGCCAGCTCACAGTATAGCAATCAGCCCCAGCATTTT.

The CDR3 sequence is CASSLPFGGAGETQYF. The CDR3 DNA sequence: TGTGCCAGCAGCTTACCCTTCGGGGGGGCAGGAGAGACCCAGTACTTC. This sequence joins TRBV7-9 and TRBJ2-5, with TRBD2 matching 8 bases. Losses at the gene ends were 2 bases for V and 4 bases for J; bases not matched to a gene: 9. This CDR3 has 16 amino acids. Per germline, CDR1 SEHNR and CDR2 FQNEAQ (reference sequence).

This chain joins TRBV30 and TRBJ2-3; TRBD2 matches at 8 bases. Germline CDR1 GTSNPN, CDR2 SVGIG (reference sequence). V shed 5 bases, J shed 2 bases, and the junction held 3 bases outside the gene matches. The length of the CDR3 is 13 residues. The CDR3 nucleotides are TGTGCCTGGGGACTAGCTTACACAGATACGCAGTATTTT. This gives the protein CAWGLAYTDTQYF.

There are many counts of this clone. The V and J genes are TRBV5-5 and TRBJ2-2; possibly TRBD2 for D (5 bases). Trimming left V 0 bases short and J 3 bases short, with 6 bases between. The CDR3 sequence is 14 residues long. Germline V gene lookup returns CDR1 SGHKS and CDR2 YYEKEE (reference sequence). CDR3 region: CASSLAGDTGELFF. Here the CDR3 DNA reads TGTGCCAGCAGCTTGGCCGGGGACACCGGGGAGCTGTTTTTT. The variable domain in full, with the rest retrieved from reference TRBV5-5 and TRBJ2-2, is DAGVTQSPTHLIKTRGQQVTLRCSPISGHKSVSWYQQVLGQGPQFIFQYYEKEERGRGNFPDRFSARQFPNYSSELNVNALLLGDSALYLCASSLAGDTGELFFGEGSRLTVL.

This chain joins TRBV5-4 and TRBJ2-1, with 12 nucleotides matching TRBD1. J was trimmed by 6 bases and V by 0 bases; bases with no gene match: 1. Looked up from germline, CDR1 is SGHNT and CDR2 is YYREEE (reference sequence). The CDR3 loop spans 15 amino acids. The CDR3 region is CASSLEGQGANEQFF. CDR3 DNA: TGTGCCAGCAGCTTGGAGGGACAGGGGGCCAATGAGCAGTTCTTC.

For this clone: The junction and the germline gene differ at one end; a read error may be behind it. This chain uses TRBV7-7 with TRBJ2-2; D gene uncertain. The CDR3 is 12 amino acids. Germline V CDR1 and CDR2: SSHAT, FNYEAQ (reference sequence). CDR3 nucleotides: TGTGCTAGCAGCCCCCAGGACGGGGAGCTGTTTTTT. Translation gives CASSPQDGELFF.

V and J are TRBV29-1 and TRBJ1-1; D gene unclear. The germline gives CDR1 SQVTM, CDR2 ANQGSEA. Trimming removed 5 bases at V and 1 base at J, with 8 bases between. This CDR3 spans 12 amino acids. In DNA, the CDR3 is TGCAGCGTTAGACACGGGAACACTGAAGCTTTCTTT. It encodes CSVRHGNTEAFF.

In its sample, this clone was seen a few times. The chain couples TRBV19 to TRBJ1-4; no definite D call. This CDR3 has 15 residues. Germline V gives CDR1 LNHDA, CDR2 SQIVND (reference sequence). Deletions cut 7 bases from V and 7 bases from J, with 19 bases between. CDR3 protein: CASNPRFGGLEKLFF. DNA of the CDR3: TGTGCCAGTAACCCCAGGTTTGGTGGACTTGAAAAACTGTTTTTT.

V and J are TRBV9 and TRBJ1-2, with D tentatively TRBD1 (6 bases). Germline CDR1 is SGDLS and CDR2 is YYNGEE. This CDR3 spans 14 amino acids. V lost 6 bases and J 0 bases, leaving 12 bases between the germline ends. DNA of the CDR3: TGTGCCAGCAACTCACAGGGTTCTAACTATGGCTACACCTTC. Its protein product is CASNSQGSNYGYTF.

The chain combines TRBV11-2 with TRBJ2-5; possibly TRBD1 for D (5 bases). Between the trimmed V and J ends, which lost 1 base and 4 bases, there was a span of 10 bases. The length of the CDR3 is 14 residues. Germline CDR1 is SGHAT and CDR2 is FQNNGV. CDR3 DNA sequence: TGTGCCAGCAGCTTAGGACAGTTACGAGAGACCCAGTACTTC. Translation: CASSLGQLRETQYF.

This clone has a single count. The chain joins TRBV4-3 to TRBJ2-7; possibly TRBD1 for D (7 bases). The CDR3 has 12 amino acids. Trimming took 6 bases from V and 7 from J, leaving 13 bases between them. Germline values: CDR1 LGHNA, CDR2 YSLEER. The DNA for the CDR3 is TGCGCCAGCAGACCCCAGGGGGGAGAGCAGTACTTC. Protein product: CASRPQGGEQYF.

The chain joins TRBV18 to TRBJ2-7, with 8 nucleotides matching TRBD1. Germline lookup yields CDR1 KGHSH and CDR2 LQKENI. The CDR3 covers 17 residues. With 3 bases clipped from V and 1 base from J, the junction kept 11 bases outside the gene matches. DNA for the CDR3: TGTGCCAGCTCACCCAACCCTCCAGGGGGCGTTTCCTACGAGCAGTACTTC. As protein: CASSPNPPGGVSYEQYF.

Remarks on this clone: One end of the junction does not line up with germline, which may come from a read error. This chain links TRBV7-7 with TRBJ2-2; possible D gene TRBD1, 5 bases. The CDR3 sequence is 13 residues long. Per germline, CDR1 SSHAT and CDR2 FNYEAQ (reference sequence). The CDR3 nucleotides are TGTGCTAGCAGCTTTGCTCAGGGCGGGGAGCTGTTTTTT. Translation gives CASSFAQGGELFF.

This clone was detected only a few times. The chain has TRBV29-1 and TRBJ2-3; 9 bases fit TRBD1. The CDR3 runs to 15 residues. After removal of 1 base from V and 3 bases from J, the junction contained 5 bases not matched to a gene. Germline CDR1 SQVTM, CDR2 ANQGSEA. Here the CDR3 reads CSVEVQGALTDTQYF. The CDR3 DNA is TGCAGCGTTGAAGTACAGGGGGCGTTAACAGATACGCAGTATTTT.

A word on this clone: This sample also contains other DNA sequences that code for the same CDR3. The V gene is TRBV28, the J gene TRBJ2-5; no clear D. The CDR3 covers 13 residues. Germline CDR1 is MDHEN and CDR2 is SYDVKM. V gave up 1 base and J gave up 2 bases, with 5 bases separating them. CDR3 sequence (DNA): TGTGCCAGCAGTTTATCTACTCAAGAGACCCAGTACTTC. Translating gives CASSLSTQETQYF.

V gene TRBV19 combines with J gene TRBJ2-2; D unresolved. The germline V gene has CDR1 LNHDA and CDR2 SQIVND (reference sequence). The CDR3 length is 14 residues. V was clipped by 6 bases and J by 1 base, with 9 bases between them. CDR3 residues: CASRATGNTGELFF. CDR3 bases: TGTGCCAGTAGAGCAACGGGGAACACCGGGGAGCTGTTTTTT.

The chain recombines TRBV4-2 with TRBJ2-7; D is unclear. Germline CDR1 is LGHNA and CDR2 is YNFKEQ. V lost 0 bases and J 3 bases, leaving 9 bases between the germline ends. The CDR3 covers 14 residues. In nucleotides, the CDR3 is TGTGCCAGCAGCCAAGACACAACCTACTACGAGCAGTACTTC. As protein: CASSQDTTYYEQYF.

The chain joins TRBV10-3 to TRBJ1-5; 7 bases line up with TRBD1. The germline gives CDR1 ENHRY, CDR2 SYGVKD. V shed 2 bases and J 1 base; nucleotides not matched to a gene: 5. The CDR3 has 16 residues. CDR3: CAISEEGGKSNQPQHF. CDR3 bases: TGTGCCATCAGTGAGGAAGGGGGCAAGAGCAATCAGCCCCAGCATTTT.

This chain uses TRBV29-1 with TRBJ1-1; TRBD1 matches at 7 bases. The trim removed 6 bases at V and 2 bases at J, leaving 12 bases unmatched. Per the germline V gene, CDR1 is SQVTM and CDR2 is ANQGSEA. The CDR3 runs 15 residues. CDR3 sequence (DNA): TGCAGCGTGAACCGTAACCGGGACAGAAACACTGAAGCTTTCTTT. Translation: CSVNRNRDRNTEAFF.

J is TRBJ2-5 and V is TRBV5-1; possibly TRBD1 for D (7 bases). Germline lookup yields CDR1 SGHRS and CDR2 YFSETQ. The CDR3 contains 15 residues. V gave up 7 bases and J gave up 8 bases, with 24 bases separating them. CDR3 amino acids: CASHGGDSTSRTQYF. CDR3 sequence (DNA): TGCGCCAGCCACGGCGGGGACAGTACCTCTCGTACCCAGTACTTC.

Regarding this clone: This sample also contains other DNA sequences that code for the same CDR3. This chain links TRBV5-1 with TRBJ2-1; TRBD1 aligns across 9 bases. The CDR3 runs to 14 residues. Per germline, CDR1 SGHRS and CDR2 YFSETQ. The ends lost 2 bases at V and 5 bases at J; junction bases unmatched: 2. The chain's CDR3 is CASSLGQGNNEQFF. The CDR3 bases are TGCGCCAGCAGCTTAGGACAGGGGAACAATGAGCAGTTCTTC.

This clone occurred a few times. This chain links TRBV7-9 with TRBJ1-3; D is possibly TRBD1 (6 bases). CDR1 is SEHNR and CDR2 is FQNEAQ in the germline V gene (reference sequence). V was cut by 5 bases and J by 4 bases, with 18 bases left in between. The CDR3 is 16 amino acids. CDR3 loop: CASSPTAGAGGNTIYF. CDR3 in DNA: TGTGCCAGCAGCCCCACCGCGGGGGCGGGAGGAAACACCATATATTTT.

This chain joins TRBV27 and TRBJ2-3, with unresolved D. Germline assignment: CDR1 MNHEY and CDR2 SMNVEV (reference sequence). V was trimmed by 2 bases and J by 5 bases, leaving 11 bases between them. This CDR3 comprises 14 residues. The CDR3 loop is CASSLVSVQDTQYF. CDR3 sequence (DNA): TGTGCCAGCAGTTTAGTGAGCGTCCAAGATACGCAGTATTTT.

The table lists this clone with a few counts. The chain uses TRBV30 and TRBJ1-2, with D hard to call. The CDR3 length is 14 residues. V was shortened by 3 bases and J by 6 bases, with 17 bases between the two germline ends. Per germline, CDR1 GTSNPN and CDR2 SVGIG (reference sequence). CDR3 protein: CAWRRPGPVDGYTF. CDR3 DNA sequence: TGTGCCTGGAGGCGTCCCGGGCCCGTTGATGGCTACACCTTC.

In its sample, this clone was seen once. V is TRBV29-1 and J is TRBJ2-4, with TRBD1 matching 9 bases. After removal of 1 base from V and 8 bases from J, the junction contained 0 bases not matched to a gene. The CDR3 runs 12 residues. Germline CDR1 SQVTM, CDR2 ANQGSEA. The chain's CDR3 is CSVEGDRDIQYF. The CDR3 nucleotides read TGCAGCGTTGAAGGGGACAGGGACATTCAGTACTTC.